The sequence of this TCR beta chain was determined in a study of CD4 T cells in relation to SARS-CoV-2 and coronaviruses. For the study at large: Convalescent donors were aged about 21 to 72, with median around 40 years. Study outcomes and limitations: SARS-CoV-2-driven expansion was significantly weaker in crossreactive than monoreactive clones.

As to this clone: The antigen remains undetermined.

Profiling relied on immunoSEQ multiplex PCR, and the TCRdb table lists in-frame clones only, not all of them. Among 30,000 to 45,000 clones listed, roughly 90% were seen once. Trimming removed 5 bases at V and 8 bases at J, with 18 bases between. The CDR3 loop spans 14 amino acids. CDR1 and CDR2 (germline): SGHTA, FQGNSA. The receptor comes from an adult with COVID-19. Sequences were obtained from memory CD4+ T cells from PBMCs. The chain links TRBV7-2 to TRBJ1-2; D unresolved. CDR3 residues: CASSPIGPGRGYTF. DNA for the CDR3: TGTGCCAGCAGCCCGATAGGACCGGGTCGAGGCTACACCTTC.